The 18 T cell receptor beta chains below were found in one sample sequenced in a study of blood T cell repertoires in COVID-19. Repertoires were generated with immunoSEQ multiplex PCR, while TCRdb's copy carries only in-frame clones and drops some. This table holds some 230,000 clones, 70% to 85% found once. Sequencing was performed on PBMCs or T cells enriched from blood (not recorded which). The receptors stem from a man aged 35 to 55 who had recovered from COVID-19.

V usage is TRBV19 and J usage is TRBJ2-3, with D possibly TRBD1 on 5 matching bases. Germline lookup yields CDR1 LNHDA and CDR2 SQIVND (reference sequence). The CDR3 contains 13 residues. Between the trimmed V and J ends, which lost 5 bases and 4 bases, there was a span of 10 bases. The DNA of the CDR3 is TGTGCCAGTAGTGCGCTCAGGGCAGATACGCAGTATTTT. Translated, it gives CASSALRADTQYF.

This clone came up once. CDR3 residues: CAISTDSQETQYF. CDR3 nucleotides: TGTGCCATCAGTACCGACAGTCAAGAGACCCAGTACTTC. V and J are TRBV10-3 and TRBJ2-5, with D possibly being TRBD1 (5 bases). This CDR3 has 13 residues. Trimming shortened V by 5 bases and J by 2 bases, and 9 bases separated the two germline ends. Germline loops: CDR1 ENHRY, CDR2 SYGVKD.

Only one count was recorded for this clone. The chain has TRBV5-1 and TRBJ2-5, with 7 positions matching TRBD1. V gave up 5 bases and J gave up 3 bases; unmatched junction bases: 13. The germline V gene has CDR1 SGHRS and CDR2 YFSETQ. The CDR3 covers 16 residues. In DNA, the CDR3 is TGCGCCAGCAGTTCCCATACAGGGGCCGGGGAAGAGACCCAGTACTTC. It yields the protein CASSSHTGAGEETQYF.

V is TRBV7-6 and J is TRBJ1-4; the match to TRBD1 covers 7 bases. This CDR3 is built from 15 residues. Losses at the gene ends were 1 base for V and 6 bases for J; bases not matched to a gene: 5. Germline-derived CDR1 and CDR2 are SGHVS and FNYEAQ. CDR3 in DNA: TGTGCCAGCAGCTTAGAGGGGACAGAGGATGAAAAACTGTTTTTT. Residues: CASSLEGTEDEKLFF.

V usage is TRBV7-8 and J usage is TRBJ1-1; D perhaps matches TRBD1 (5 bases). This CDR3 has 14 amino acids. V was shortened by 5 bases and J by 3 bases, with 13 bases between the two germline ends. Germline CDR1 and CDR2: SGHVS and FQNEAQ. The CDR3: CASSNGAWDTEAFF. The CDR3 DNA is TGTGCCAGCAGCAATGGGGCTTGGGACACTGAAGCTTTCTTT.

The chain employs TRBV28 and TRBJ1-6; TRBD1 matches 10 bases. The CDR3 is made up of 17 amino acids. In germline, CDR1 is MDHEN, CDR2 SYDVKM. V lost 4 bases and J lost 7; bases outside the gene matches: 10. The CDR3 nucleotides read TGTGCCAGCAGTTCGGGACAGGGGACGGGGTGGAATTCACCCCTCCACTTT. Protein: CASSSGQGTGWNSPLHF.

Details on this clone: The sample has other DNA sequences that encode this CDR3 too. The chain is built from TRBV15 and TRBJ1-5; D gene uncertain. CDR1 is LNHNV and CDR2 is YYDKDF in the germline V gene (reference sequence). The V and J ends lost 1 base and 6 bases respectively, with 7 bases between them. The CDR3 runs 13 residues. The CDR3 spells CATSRGTGQPQHF. The CDR3 nucleotides read TGTGCCACCAGCAGAGGAACGGGTCAGCCCCAGCATTTT.

This chain uses TRBV18 with TRBJ2-2; perhaps TRBD2 as D (6 bases). The germline V gene has CDR1 KGHSH and CDR2 LQKENI. The CDR3 sequence is 15 residues long. V was cut by 3 bases and J by 5 bases, with 13 bases left in between. CDR3 nucleotide sequence: TGTGCCAGCTCACCGTCTAGCGTTGAAACCGGGGAGCTGTTTTTT. This gives the protein CASSPSSVETGELFF.

The rearrangement uses TRBV15 and TRBJ1-1; 9 bases are shared with TRBD1. J lost 5 bases, V lost 4 bases, and 5 bases had no gene match. The CDR3 consists of 14 residues. Germline V gives CDR1 LNHNV, CDR2 YYDKDF (reference sequence). CDR3 bases: TGTGCCACCAGCACAGGACAGGGGCGAACTGAAGCTTTCTTT. Translating gives CATSTGQGRTEAFF.

The rearrangement links TRBV3-1 (or the pseudogene TRBV3-2) to TRBJ2-1, with 8 bases that match TRBD2. Trimming removed 5 bases from V and 7 bases from J; junction bases left unmatched: 10. Germline CDR1 LGHDT, CDR2 YNNKEL (reference sequence). This CDR3 has 15 residues. The CDR3 bases are TGTGCCAGCAGCACGTCCGGGACTAGTGTGAATGAGCAGTTCTTC. Its protein product is CASSTSGTSVNEQFF.

The chain links TRBV3-1 (or the pseudogene TRBV3-2) to TRBJ2-1; D gene ambiguous. The V and J ends lost 4 bases and 7 bases respectively, with 14 bases between them. The CDR3 runs to 14 residues. Germline V CDR1 and CDR2: LGHDT, YNNKEL (reference sequence). The CDR3 region has the DNA TGTGCCAGCAGCCTCTCCCTCGCGGCTAATGAGCAGTTCTTC. Encoded protein: CASSLSLAANEQFF.

This clone was observed a handful of times. The CDR3 nucleotides are TGTGCCAGTAGCGACGAAAGACTGGGGAACACTGAAGCTTTCTTT. Translated: CASSDERLGNTEAFF. The chain employs TRBV19 and TRBJ1-1; D is uncertain. From germline, CDR1 is LNHDA and CDR2 SQIVND (reference sequence). Trimming left V 6 bases short and J 1 base short, with 15 bases between. The CDR3 is made up of 15 amino acids.

The rearrangement uses TRBV5-1 and TRBJ2-5; 7 nucleotides match TRBD2. Trimming removed 4 bases from V and 4 bases from J; junction bases left unmatched: 13. The CDR3 has 16 amino acids. Germline V gene data show CDR1 as SGHRS and CDR2 as YFSETQ. The CDR3 reads CASSPQPGTTTETQYF. The DNA of the CDR3 is TGCGCCAGCAGCCCACAACCCGGGACTACCACAGAGACCCAGTACTTC.

This sequence joins TRBV10-3 and TRBJ2-2; D might be TRBD2 (5 bases). Germline CDR1 reads ENHRY; CDR2 reads SYGVKD. V lost 0 bases, J lost 9 bases, and 14 bases lay in between. This CDR3 is 15 amino acids long. CDR3 DNA sequence: TGTGCCATCAGTGAGTCCATCTCCGCCGGGAGGGAGCTGTTTTTT. It yields the protein CAISESISAGRELFF.

This chain joins TRBV18 and TRBJ2-2; 9 bases map to TRBD1. CDR1 KGHSH and CDR2 LQKENI come from the germline V gene. V shed 8 bases and J 1 base; nucleotides not matched to a gene: 5. The CDR3 extends over 15 amino acids. This CDR3 is CASTGTGLNTGELFF. Written as DNA, the CDR3 is TGTGCCAGCACTGGGACAGGGCTGAACACCGGGGAGCTGTTTTTT. The complete variable domain, with remaining parts taken from reference TRBV18 and TRBJ2-2, reads NAGVMQNPRHLVRRRGQEARLRCSPMKGHSHVYWYRQLPEEGLKFMVYLQKENIIDESGMPKERFSAEFPKEGPSILRIQQVVRGDSAAYFCASTGTGLNTGELFFGEGSRLTVL.

The chain employs TRBV7-2 and TRBJ2-3; a weak D match, TRBD2 (7 bases). CDR3 size: 15 residues. The V gene's germline CDR1 is SGHTA and CDR2 FQGNSA. Trimming stripped 4 bases from V and 8 bases from J, with 19 bases between. CDR3 sequence: CASSSRGGAHGTQYF. The DNA for the CDR3 is TGTGCCAGCAGCTCTCGAGGGGGGGCGCATGGTACGCAGTATTTT.

This chain uses TRBV7-6 with TRBJ2-3; the match to TRBD2 covers 7 bases. The CDR3 extends over 17 amino acids. Germline V CDR1 and CDR2: SGHVS, FNYEAQ. J lost 0 bases, V lost 1 base, and 7 bases had no gene match. The CDR3 loop reads CASSLEAGWSSTDTQYF. The DNA of the CDR3 is TGTGCCAGCAGCTTAGAAGCGGGGTGGTCGAGCACAGATACGCAGTATTTT.

This chain uses TRBV5-1 with TRBJ2-7, with TRBD2 matching 9 bases. With 1 base clipped from V and 6 bases from J, the junction kept 8 bases outside the gene matches. This CDR3 region has 15 residues. CDR1 and CDR2 from the germline V gene are SGHRS and YFSETQ. The CDR3 sequence is CASSLSLAGSGEQYF. The DNA for the CDR3 is TGCGCCAGCAGCTTGTCTCTAGCGGGATCGGGCGAGCAGTACTTC.